This T cell receptor (beta chain) was recorded in a study of Tregs in tolerant kidney transplant recipients. Recipient PBMCs carried a CFSE label and met irradiated graft donor PBMCs for over 5 days before FACS sorting. Assay: immunoSEQ multiplex PCR; the TCRdb copy retains only in-frame clones and omits some. Of 8,000 or so clones listed, around a third are singletons. On this clone: Antigen: not known.

The trim removed 3 bases at V and 2 bases at J, leaving 17 bases unmatched. The CDR3 has 19 amino acids. Per germline, CDR1 SGHKS and CDR2 YYEKEE (reference sequence). The material sequenced was CD8+ T cells from blood cultured with allogeneic cells, taken before the transplant. The source is a human patient who received a combined kidney and bone marrow transplant. This chain joins TRBV5-5 and TRBJ1-1; 9 nucleotides align to TRBD1. Here the CDR3 reads CASSSVKFRDRALNTEAFF. Written as DNA, the CDR3 is TGTGCCAGCAGCTCGGTTAAATTCCGGGACAGGGCCCTCAACACTGAAGCTTTCTTT.